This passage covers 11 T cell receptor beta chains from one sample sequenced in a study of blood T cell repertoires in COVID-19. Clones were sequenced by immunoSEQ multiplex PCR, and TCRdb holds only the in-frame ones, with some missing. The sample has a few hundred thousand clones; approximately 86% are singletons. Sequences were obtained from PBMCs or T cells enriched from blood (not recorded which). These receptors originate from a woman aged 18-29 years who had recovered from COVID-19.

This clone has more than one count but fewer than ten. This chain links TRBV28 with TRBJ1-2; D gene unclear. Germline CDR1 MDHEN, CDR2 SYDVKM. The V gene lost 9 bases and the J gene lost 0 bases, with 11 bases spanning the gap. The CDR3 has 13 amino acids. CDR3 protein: CASREQPNYGYTF. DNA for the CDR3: TGTGCCAGTAGAGAACAGCCTAACTATGGCTACACCTTC.

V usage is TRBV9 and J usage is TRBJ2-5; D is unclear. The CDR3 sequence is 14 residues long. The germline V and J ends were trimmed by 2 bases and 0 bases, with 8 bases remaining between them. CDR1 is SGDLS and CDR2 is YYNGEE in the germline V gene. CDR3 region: CASSVSVYQETQYF. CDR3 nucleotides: TGTGCCAGCAGCGTGTCAGTATACCAAGAGACCCAGTACTTC.

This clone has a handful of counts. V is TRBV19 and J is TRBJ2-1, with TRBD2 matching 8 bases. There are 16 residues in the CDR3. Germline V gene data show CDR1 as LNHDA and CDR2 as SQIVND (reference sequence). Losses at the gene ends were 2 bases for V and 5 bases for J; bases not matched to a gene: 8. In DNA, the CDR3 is TGTGCCAGTAGTATATTGGCTAGCGGGTTTCACAATGAGCAGTTCTTC. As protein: CASSILASGFHNEQFF.

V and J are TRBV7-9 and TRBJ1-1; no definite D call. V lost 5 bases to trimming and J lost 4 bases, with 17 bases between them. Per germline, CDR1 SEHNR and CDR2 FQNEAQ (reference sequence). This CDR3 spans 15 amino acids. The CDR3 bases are TGTGCCAGCAGCATATACACACAAAGAGGCACTGAAGCTTTCTTT. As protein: CASSIYTQRGTEAFF.

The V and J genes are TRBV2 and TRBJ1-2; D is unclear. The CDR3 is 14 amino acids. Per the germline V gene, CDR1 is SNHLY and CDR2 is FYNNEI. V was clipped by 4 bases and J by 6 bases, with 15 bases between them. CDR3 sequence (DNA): TGTGCCAGCAGTGTCAGCGTCCGAGAAAATGGCTACACCTTC. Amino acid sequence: CASSVSVRENGYTF.

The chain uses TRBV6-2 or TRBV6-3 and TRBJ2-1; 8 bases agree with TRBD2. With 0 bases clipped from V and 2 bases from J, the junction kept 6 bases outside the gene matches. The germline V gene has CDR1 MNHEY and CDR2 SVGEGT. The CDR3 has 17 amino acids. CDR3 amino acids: CASSYSNSGGAYNEQFF. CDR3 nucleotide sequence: TGTGCCAGCAGTTACTCGAATTCGGGGGGGGCCTACAATGAGCAGTTCTTC.

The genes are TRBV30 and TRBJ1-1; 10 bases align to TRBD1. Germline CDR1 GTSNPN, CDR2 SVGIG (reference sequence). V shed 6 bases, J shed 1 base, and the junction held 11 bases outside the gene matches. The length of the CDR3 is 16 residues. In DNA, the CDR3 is TGTGCCTGTCTGGACAGGGGGATATTCCGGAACACTGAAGCTTTCTTT. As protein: CACLDRGIFRNTEAFF.

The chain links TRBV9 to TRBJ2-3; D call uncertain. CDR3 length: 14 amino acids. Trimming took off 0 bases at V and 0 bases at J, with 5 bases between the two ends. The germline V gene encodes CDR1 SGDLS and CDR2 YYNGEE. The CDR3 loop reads CASSVGLSTDTQYF. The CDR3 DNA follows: TGTGCCAGCAGCGTAGGACTTAGCACAGATACGCAGTATTTT. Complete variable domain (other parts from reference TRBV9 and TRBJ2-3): DSGVTQTPKHLITATGQRVTLRCSPRSGDLSVYWYQQSLDQGLQFLIQYYNGEERAKGNILERFSAQQFPDLHSELNLSSLELGDSALYFCASSVGLSTDTQYFGPGTRLTVL.

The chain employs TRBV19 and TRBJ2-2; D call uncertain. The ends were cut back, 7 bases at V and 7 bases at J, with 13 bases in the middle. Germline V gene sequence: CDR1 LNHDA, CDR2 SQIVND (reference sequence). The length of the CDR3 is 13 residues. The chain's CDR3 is CASTPWAIGELFF. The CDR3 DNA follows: TGTGCCAGTACCCCTTGGGCAATCGGGGAGCTGTTTTTT.

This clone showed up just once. As DNA, the CDR3 is TGTGCCACCAGCAGAGATTATAGGGGGGGGACAGATACGCAGTATTTT. It translates to CATSRDYRGGTDTQYF. The chain combines TRBV15 with TRBJ2-3, with D tentatively TRBD2 (7 bases). Germline V gene lookup returns CDR1 LNHNV and CDR2 YYDKDF (reference sequence). There are 16 residues in the CDR3. Between the trimmed V and J ends, which lost 0 bases and 3 bases, there was a span of 13 bases.

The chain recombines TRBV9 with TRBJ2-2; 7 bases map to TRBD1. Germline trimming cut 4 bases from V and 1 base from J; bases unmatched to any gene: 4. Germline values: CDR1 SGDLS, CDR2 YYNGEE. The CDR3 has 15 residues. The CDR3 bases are TGTGCCAGCAGCCCCCGGACAGGGAACACCGGGGAGCTGTTTTTT. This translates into CASSPRTGNTGELFF.